This T cell receptor (beta chain) appears in the sequencing data of a study of blood T cell repertoires in COVID-19. This clone was observed a single time. The repertoire was sequenced with immunoSEQ multiplex PCR; TCRdb's copy has only in-frame clones and lacks some. Of approximately 260,000 clones in the sample, about nine tenths were seen once. Trimming cost V 3 bases and J 2 bases, with 20 bases left between them. This CDR3 has 17 amino acids. Looked up from germline, CDR1 is SGDLS and CDR2 is YYNGEE. Specimen: peripheral blood. This clonotype was obtained from a man aged 55 to 70 who had recovered from COVID-19. The chain links TRBV9 to TRBJ1-1, with TRBD1 as a possible D gene (6 bases). CDR3 sequence reads: CASSAGLGTGQNTEAFF. The CDR3 DNA reads TGTGCCAGCAGCGCGGGCCTCGGTACAGGGCAAAACACTGAAGCTTTCTTT.